This TCR beta chain was sequenced in a study of response to subunit inactivated influenza vaccine. Broader study findings: Each seasonal flu vaccination may recruit only limited new T cells, authors suggested.

TCRdb reanalysed the RT-PCR reads using MiXCR and keeps one entry per CDR3 protein. The sample carries about 780,000 distinct CDR3 sequences, under 20% recorded once. Details on this clonotype: Its antigen is not known.

This CDR3 contains 13 residues. V lost 7 bases and J lost 6; bases outside the gene matches: 8. This clonotype originated in a man in his forties or fifties who received an inactivated influenza vaccine. The chain carries TRBV12-3 or TRBV12-4 and TRBJ1-2, with 7 nucleotides matching TRBD1. The sample was PBMCs from blood, taken roughly 5 days after vaccination. CDR3 DNA: TGTGCCAGCACCCCGACAGGGAACAATGGCTACACCTTC. Translating it yields CASTPTGNNGYTF.